A selection of T cell receptor beta chains follows, all from one sample in a study of T-cell memory formation after mild COVID-19. TCRdb processed the 5' RACE reads anew with MiXCR; each CDR3 protein has one entry. The table shows roughly 170,000 distinct CDR3 sequences, with 15% to 20% occurring only once. Sequences were obtained from PBMCs or a T cell subset sorted from them (not recorded which). These receptor sequences come from a man aged 18 to 29 who had mild COVID-19 (a few samples of this study predate the infection). Cell type and time point are not known. Each CDR3 is given with its conserved first and last residue. The order of the fields is D gene, J gene, V gene, clone size, CDR3 protein, CDR3 DNA. A D gene is named only where the DNA matches it firmly. Rows may omit the clone size; those that give it use once, few, many or a size class.

d_gene: -; j_gene: TRBJ1-4; v_gene: TRBV7-8; abundance: few; CDR3aa: CASSSLRVGPNEKLFF; CDR3nt: TGTGCCAGCAGCTCACTCCGGGTTGGGCCTAATGAAAAACTGTTTTTT
d_gene: TRBD1; j_gene: TRBJ2-3; v_gene: TRBV24-1; abundance: few; CDR3aa: CATSDTTGGPTDTQYF; CDR3nt: TGTGCCACCAGTGATACCACAGGGGGCCCCACAGATACGCAGTATTTT
d_gene: TRBD2; j_gene: TRBJ2-7; v_gene: TRBV7-9; abundance: few; CDR3aa: CASSRSGGSPYEQYF; CDR3nt: TGTGCCAGCAGCCGTAGCGGGGGGTCTCCCTACGAGCAGTACTTC
d_gene: -; j_gene: TRBJ2-1; v_gene: TRBV3-1; abundance: few; CDR3aa: CASRDYNEQFF; CDR3nt: TGTGCCAGCAGAGATTACAATGAGCAGTTCTTC
d_gene: -; j_gene: TRBJ1-5; v_gene: TRBV7-8; abundance: -; CDR3aa: CASSLRAVGNPGAQHF; CDR3nt: TGTGCCAGCAGCCTTAGGGCGGTGGGCAACCCTGGGGCCCAGCATTTT
d_gene: TRBD2; j_gene: TRBJ2-3; v_gene: TRBV7-3; abundance: -; CDR3aa: CASSLTRSGDATDTQYF; CDR3nt: TGTGCCAGCAGCTTAACGAGGAGCGGGGACGCCACAGATACGCAGTATTTT
d_gene: -; j_gene: TRBJ1-3; v_gene: TRBV3-1; abundance: few; CDR3aa: CASSQYGNTIYF; CDR3nt: TGTGCCAGCAGCCAGTATGGAAACACCATATATTTT
d_gene: TRBD1; j_gene: TRBJ1-4; v_gene: TRBV7-9; abundance: many; CDR3aa: CASSFGQGRGSNEKLFF; CDR3nt: TGTGCCAGCAGCTTCGGACAGGGGCGAGGGTCTAATGAAAAACTGTTTTTT
d_gene: TRBD1; j_gene: TRBJ2-3; v_gene: TRBV19; abundance: -; CDR3aa: CASSIRTGLLNGADTQYF; CDR3nt: TGTGCCAGTAGCATCCGGACAGGTCTGCTAAATGGGGCAGATACGCAGTATTTT
d_gene: TRBD2; j_gene: TRBJ2-3; v_gene: TRBV6-2/TRBV6-3; abundance: -; CDR3aa: CASQRRLAGLRDTQYF; CDR3nt: TGTGCCAGCCAACGCCGACTAGCGGGGCTGAGGGATACGCAGTATTTT
d_gene: TRBD1; j_gene: TRBJ1-4; v_gene: TRBV14; abundance: -; CDR3aa: CASSLLTGNEKLFF; CDR3nt: TGTGCCAGCAGCCTACTGACAGGGAATGAAAAACTGTTTTTT
d_gene: -; j_gene: TRBJ2-3; v_gene: TRBV5-1; abundance: -; CDR3aa: CASSLDLGANTQYF; CDR3nt: TGCGCCAGCAGCTTGGATCTGGGAGCTAATACGCAGTATTTT
d_gene: -; j_gene: TRBJ1-1; v_gene: TRBV7-3; abundance: few; CDR3aa: CASSPDSNIRGAFF; CDR3nt: TGTGCCAGCAGCCCCGACAGTAACATACGGGGAGCTTTCTTT
d_gene: TRBD1; j_gene: TRBJ1-1; v_gene: TRBV5-1; abundance: few; CDR3aa: CASSPGQVNTEAFF; CDR3nt: TGCGCCAGCAGCCCAGGACAGGTGAACACTGAAGCTTTCTTT
d_gene: TRBD2; j_gene: TRBJ2-1; v_gene: TRBV7-8; abundance: -; CDR3aa: CASSRPPSGGGNEQFF; CDR3nt: TGTGCCAGCAGCCGACCGCCTAGCGGGGGGGGCAATGAGCAGTTCTTC
d_gene: -; j_gene: TRBJ1-6; v_gene: TRBV9; abundance: -; CDR3aa: CASSVSRDGGWEISPLHF; CDR3nt: TGTGCCAGCAGCGTGTCCCGGGACGGAGGATGGGAAATCTCACCCCTCCACTTT
d_gene: -; j_gene: TRBJ2-7; v_gene: TRBV7-8; abundance: -; CDR3aa: CASMIRGSSYEQYF; CDR3nt: TGTGCCAGTATGATCCGGGGGAGCTCCTACGAGCAGTACTTC
d_gene: -; j_gene: TRBJ2-2; v_gene: TRBV7-2; abundance: few; CDR3aa: CASSLEVAGVGSGELFF; CDR3nt: TGTGCCAGCAGCTTAGAGGTTGCAGGGGTCGGCAGCGGGGAGCTGTTTTTT
d_gene: -; j_gene: TRBJ2-3; v_gene: TRBV28; abundance: few; CDR3aa: CASSGGRRHTDTQYF; CDR3nt: TGTGCCAGCAGTGGAGGACGGAGACACACAGATACGCAGTATTTT
d_gene: TRBD1; j_gene: TRBJ1-1; v_gene: TRBV5-1; abundance: few; CDR3aa: CASSLSQGTEQNTEAFF; CDR3nt: TGCGCCAGCAGCTTATCACAGGGGACGGAACAGAACACTGAAGCTTTCTTT
d_gene: -; j_gene: TRBJ2-3; v_gene: TRBV9; abundance: -; CDR3aa: CASSPLVGATTQYF; CDR3nt: TGTGCCAGCAGCCCCTTAGTCGGGGCCACTACGCAGTATTTT
d_gene: -; j_gene: TRBJ2-3; v_gene: TRBV9; abundance: few; CDR3aa: CASSEALATDTQYF; CDR3nt: TGTGCCAGCAGCGAGGCTTTAGCCACAGATACGCAGTATTTT
d_gene: -; j_gene: TRBJ1-2; v_gene: TRBV12-3/TRBV12-4; abundance: -; CDR3aa: CASSSSADYGYTF; CDR3nt: TGTGCCAGCAGCTCCAGTGCGGACTATGGCTACACCTTC
d_gene: -; j_gene: TRBJ1-1; v_gene: TRBV5-1; abundance: many; CDR3aa: CASSLIGLGAMNTEAFF; CDR3nt: TGCGCCAGCAGCTTGATAGGGCTCGGGGCCATGAACACTGAAGCTTTCTTT